This T cell receptor (beta chain) originates from a study of shared clonotypes between healthy human individuals. Study-wide findings and caveats: Donors were few, which limited the genetic and exposure-history diversity represented.

With regard to this clone: Its antigen is not known.

The CDR3 sequence is 15 residues long. With V trimmed by 6 bases and J by 7 bases, 11 bases remained unmatched. CDR1 is MDHEN, CDR2 SYDVKM, per germline. Sequencing used immunoSEQ multiplex PCR; TCRdb keeps in-frame clones, though not all of them. There are about 990,000 clones in the sample; approximately 80% occur only once, and around 0.61% lies in the top ten. The TCR sequence derives from a man aged 18-30 years in good health. Some clones in this sample may be carry-over from other donors' samples. The V and J genes are TRBV28 and TRBJ2-1, with 8 positions matching TRBD2. Source material: memory CD4+ T cells from PBMCs. Subset noted: CD45RA-negative fraction. The CDR3 spells CASSLSGTRGNEQFF. CDR3 nucleotides: TGTGCCAGCAGCCTCTCTGGGACTAGAGGGAATGAGCAGTTCTTC.